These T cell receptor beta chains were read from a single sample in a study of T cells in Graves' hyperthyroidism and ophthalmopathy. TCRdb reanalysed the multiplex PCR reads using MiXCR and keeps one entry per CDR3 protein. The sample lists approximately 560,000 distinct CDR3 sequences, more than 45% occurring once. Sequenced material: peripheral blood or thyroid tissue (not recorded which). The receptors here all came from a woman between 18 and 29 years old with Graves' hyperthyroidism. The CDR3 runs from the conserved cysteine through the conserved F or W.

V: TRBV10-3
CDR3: CANAPGHNSYEQYF

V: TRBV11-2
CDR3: CASSLEFLGRWGDTEAFF

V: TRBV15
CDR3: CATSGHGQGYGANVLTF

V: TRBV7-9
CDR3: CASSPSPGSGNTIYF

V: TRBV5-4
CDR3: CASSSLDARETQYF

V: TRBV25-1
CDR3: CASSLAFGRQETQYF

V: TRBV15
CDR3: CATSRDRGDRETYGYTF

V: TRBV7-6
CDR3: CASSLVGQSSYNSPLHF

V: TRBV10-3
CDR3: CATQQGIGTEAFF

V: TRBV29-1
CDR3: CSVYVSRGNTEAFF

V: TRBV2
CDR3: CASSRVNYGYTF

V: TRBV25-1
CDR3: CASSGGGSSSRDRVSPLHF

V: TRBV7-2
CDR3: CASSPPWGAEQYF

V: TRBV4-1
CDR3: CASSQSTGSDETQYF

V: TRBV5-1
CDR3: CASREGGGAYEQYF

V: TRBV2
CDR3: CASSRGRENTEAFF

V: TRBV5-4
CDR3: CASSLAPLGITVNYGYTF

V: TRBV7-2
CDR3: CASSLGRTVGEKLFF

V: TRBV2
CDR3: CASGEVLPDTGELFF

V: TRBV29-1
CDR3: CSGRDYLYQETQYF

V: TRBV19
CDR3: CASSIGQTGGGQYF

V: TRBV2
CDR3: CASSEDPGTVYQETQYF

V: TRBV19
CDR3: CASSMIGNQPQHF

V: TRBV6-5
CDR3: CASNLRGDTEAFF

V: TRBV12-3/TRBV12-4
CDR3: CASGEARYTF

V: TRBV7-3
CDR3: CASSSHDRAQHF

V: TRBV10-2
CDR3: CASSELPYEQYF

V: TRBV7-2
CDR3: CASSYGQREVTYEQYF

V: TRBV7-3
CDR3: CASSRVAGAGVGNEQFF

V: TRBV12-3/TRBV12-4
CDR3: CASSRVDSRYEQYF